The text below deals with one TCR beta chain. Its antigen has not been determined. No base qualities exist here, and no much larger clone lies one base off it. The sample comes from a study of OX40 agonist ivuxolimab in advanced cancers. About the investigation overall: Ivuxolimab, which targeted the costimulatory receptor OX40 (CD134), was an agonistic, fully human IgG2 monoclonal antibody. Intravenous ivuxolimab was administered to patients every 2 weeks at six dose levels: 0.01, 0.1, 0.3, 1.5, 3 and 10 mg/kg. Of the approximately 50 dose-escalation patients, hepatocellular carcinoma was present in 19, melanoma in approximately 15, renal cell carcinoma in 9 and head and neck cancer in 9. A male proportion of around 81% and a mean age of around 60 years, ranging from roughly 23 to 85, were recorded for the dose-escalation cohort. Patients were allowed to have had prior anti-PD-1, anti-PD-L1 or anti-CTLA-4 therapy, and approximately 40% of the dose-escalation patients had been treated with checkpoint inhibitors. Partial responses occurred in three dose-escalation patients: two with cutaneous melanoma and one with hepatocellular carcinoma. The point of sequencing TCRbeta in the periphery was to test whether ivuxolimab changed TCR sequence diversity and drove clonal T-cell expansion. The monotherapy dose-escalation portion (N = 52 patients) of the phase I ivuxolimab trial is reported in the paper.

General study outcomes and caveats: At doses from 0.1 to 3.0 mg/kg, clonal expansion was seen in both CD4+ and CD8+ blood T cells between baseline and week 6. After ivuxolimab, expanded clones were on average more numerous among CD8+ T cells than among CD4+ T cells. In the 0.1-3.0 mg/kg groups, partial responders had among the lowest normalized peripheral clonal expansion, particularly in CD8+ T cells. Low levels of normalized T-cell clonal expansion were also seen in some patients who did not respond. The antigen specificity of the peripheral T cells that underwent clonal expansion was not determined.

Patients with a history of autoimmune disease or receiving systemic immunosuppression were excluded from the trial. Peripheral blood for TCR sequencing was collected from all dose cohorts at baseline, on cycle 4 day 1, and on cycle 7 day 1. The samples were taken from a phase I, first-in-human, multicenter, open-label dose-escalation trial of ivuxolimab. Adults with locally advanced or metastatic melanoma, renal cell, hepatocellular, or head and neck squamous cell carcinoma were enrolled in the trial. Before TCR sequencing, CD4+ T cells and CD8+ T cells were sorted from peripheral blood as separate populations. For sequencing of the TCRbeta CDR3 region, genomic DNA was extracted from the sorted cells. TCRbeta CDR3 regions were sequenced using the immunoSEQ Assay. TCRdb re-hosts the immuneACCESS table, in-frame sequences only. Its copies lack some clones; in the studies checked, an unresolved V gene accounts for under half of them, and the cause for the rest is not known. This sample has tens of thousands of clones in its table, and approximately 88% of those were observed once. Roughly 18% of the sample is in the top ten clones.

Spanning cysteine to phenylalanine, the CDR3 consists of 14 amino acids. Only the CDR3 portion is preserved as DNA: 42 bases, with reading frame beginning at the first base. CDR1 is given as MNHEY and CDR2 as SVGAGI, both from the germline V gene. V is pruned by 2 bases and J by 6 bases, leaving 5 bases of the junction without a gene match. This sample comprised CD4+ or CD8+ T cells sorted from blood, obtained in a trial of the OX40 agonist ivuxolimab. The V and J genes are TRBV6-5 and TRBJ1-2; a stretch of 8 junction bases matches TRBD1. The receptor's source is an adult with an advanced solid tumor such as melanoma, head and neck, liver or kidney cancer. The encoded CDR3 is CASSYRGQGHGYTF. The DNA is as follows: TGTGCCAGCAGTTACCGCGGACAGGGCCATGGCTACACCTTC.